A selection of T cell receptor beta chains follows, all from one sample in a study of T cell responses to AZD1222 COVID-19 vaccine. Method: immunoSEQ multiplex PCR; TCRdb's copy keeps in-frame clones and lacks some. This sample carries about 94,000 clones, 85% of them seen once, and the ten largest clones take about 4.5%. The sample was peripheral blood, taken 28 days after the second AZD1222 dose. The origin of the receptors is an adult who received the AZD1222 COVID-19 vaccine. Each CDR3 is given with its conserved first and last residue. The D gene is left open where the match is weak. Only part of the rows carry a size: once, few, many, or a class if the clone is expanded.

CDR3aa: CASSGGRRGATDTQYF; CDR3nt: TGTGCCAGCAGTGGAGGACGGCGGGGGGCCACAGATACGCAGTATTTT; v_gene: TRBV2; abundance: .; d_gene: TRBD2; j_gene: TRBJ2-3
CDR3aa: CASSIAGTSPPNEQFF; CDR3nt: TGTGCCAGTAGTATTGCGGGGACTAGCCCACCCAATGAGCAGTTCTTC; v_gene: TRBV19; abundance: .; d_gene: TRBD2; j_gene: TRBJ2-1
CDR3aa: CASSETLGNEQFF; CDR3nt: TGTGCCAGCAGTGAGACCCTGGGGAATGAGCAGTTCTTC; v_gene: TRBV2; abundance: once; d_gene: .; j_gene: TRBJ2-1
CDR3aa: CASAGGQGFGNQPQHF; CDR3nt: TGTGCCAGTGCAGGGGGACAGGGGTTTGGCAATCAGCCCCAGCATTTT; v_gene: TRBV19; abundance: .; d_gene: TRBD1; j_gene: TRBJ1-5
CDR3aa: CASRELAGSSTDTQYF; CDR3nt: TGTGCCAGCAGGGAACTAGCGGGGTCTAGCACAGATACGCAGTATTTT; v_gene: TRBV6-1; abundance: .; d_gene: TRBD2; j_gene: TRBJ2-3
CDR3aa: CSASPPSGGLYQETQYF; CDR3nt: TGCAGTGCTAGTCCGCCTAGCGGGGGGTTATACCAAGAGACCCAGTACTTC; v_gene: TRBV20-1; abundance: .; d_gene: TRBD2; j_gene: TRBJ2-5
CDR3aa: CASRNLTVRGPGQGKTQYF; CDR3nt: TGTGCCAGCAGAAACTTAACCGTCCGTGGCCCGGGACAGGGAAAGACCCAGTACTTC; v_gene: TRBV27; abundance: .; d_gene: TRBD1; j_gene: TRBJ2-5
CDR3aa: CASSSELGGYGYTF; CDR3nt: TGTGCCAGCAGCAGCGAGCTTGGGGGCTATGGCTACACCTTC; v_gene: TRBV7-2; abundance: .; d_gene: .; j_gene: TRBJ1-2
CDR3aa: CASSGLAGYEQYF; CDR3nt: TGTGCCAGTAGTGGACTAGCGGGATACGAGCAGTACTTC; v_gene: TRBV19; abundance: .; d_gene: TRBD2; j_gene: TRBJ2-7
CDR3aa: CASSEGTSERYEQYF; CDR3nt: TGTGCCAGCAGTGAAGGGACTTCAGAGCGCTACGAGCAGTACTTC; v_gene: TRBV27; abundance: .; d_gene: .; j_gene: TRBJ2-7
CDR3aa: CASSLQSRDEQYF; CDR3nt: TGTGCCAGCAGCTTACAGTCTCGGGACGAGCAGTACTTC; v_gene: TRBV27; abundance: .; d_gene: .; j_gene: TRBJ2-7
CDR3aa: CASSSGTGETQYF; CDR3nt: TGTGCCAGTAGTTCCGGGACAGGGGAGACCCAGTACTTC; v_gene: TRBV19; abundance: .; d_gene: TRBD1; j_gene: TRBJ2-5
CDR3aa: CASSLAKQGAGYTF; CDR3nt: TGTGCCAGCAGCTTGGCCAAGCAGGGGGCAGGCTACACCTTC; v_gene: TRBV5-4; abundance: .; d_gene: TRBD1; j_gene: TRBJ1-2
CDR3aa: CAISERTGESPLHF; CDR3nt: TGTGCCATCAGTGAAAGGACAGGGGAATCACCCCTCCACTTT; v_gene: TRBV10-3; abundance: .; d_gene: TRBD1; j_gene: TRBJ1-6
CDR3aa: CASSRDRFAYEQYF; CDR3nt: TGTGCCAGCTCCAGGGACAGGTTCGCCTACGAGCAGTACTTC; v_gene: TRBV28; abundance: .; d_gene: TRBD1; j_gene: TRBJ2-7
CDR3aa: CASRQVRQGLSSTGANVLTF; CDR3nt: TGTGCCAGCAGACAAGTGAGACAGGGTTTATCCTCGACTGGGGCCAACGTCCTGACTTTC; v_gene: TRBV19; abundance: .; d_gene: TRBD1; j_gene: TRBJ2-6
CDR3aa: CASSLDDADRRDYEQYF; CDR3nt: TGTGCCAGCAGCTTAGACGACGCGGACAGGAGGGACTACGAGCAGTACTTC; v_gene: TRBV7-2; abundance: .; d_gene: .; j_gene: TRBJ2-7
CDR3aa: CASSSDPRGNGYGYTF; CDR3nt: TGCGCCAGCAGCTCCGACCCTCGGGGCAACGGCTATGGCTACACCTTC; v_gene: TRBV4-1; abundance: once; d_gene: .; j_gene: TRBJ1-2
CDR3aa: CASSPSSVGGGGYTF; CDR3nt: TGTGCCAGCAGCCCCTCCTCGGTCGGGGGAGGGGGCTACACCTTC; v_gene: TRBV9; abundance: .; d_gene: .; j_gene: TRBJ1-2
CDR3aa: CASTRGGEQFF; CDR3nt: TGTGCCAGCACCCGCGGGGGGGAGCAGTTCTTC; v_gene: TRBV12-3/TRBV12-4; abundance: .; d_gene: TRBD2; j_gene: TRBJ2-1
CDR3aa: CASSLSQGAGTEAFF; CDR3nt: TGTGCCAGCAGCTTATCCCAGGGGGCGGGAACTGAAGCTTTCTTT; v_gene: TRBV7-2; abundance: .; d_gene: TRBD1; j_gene: TRBJ1-1
CDR3aa: CASNPGRTEAFF; CDR3nt: TGTGCCAGCAACCCAGGACGCACTGAAGCTTTCTTT; v_gene: TRBV6-5; abundance: .; d_gene: .; j_gene: TRBJ1-1
CDR3aa: CASSPSQGWGEKLFF; CDR3nt: TGTGCCAGCTCACCCTCGCAGGGGTGGGGTGAAAAACTGTTTTTT; v_gene: TRBV18; abundance: .; d_gene: .; j_gene: TRBJ1-4
CDR3aa: CASSNGLAGGHEQYF; CDR3nt: TGTGCCAGCAGCAACGGACTAGCGGGGGGCCACGAGCAGTACTTC; v_gene: TRBV21-1; abundance: .; d_gene: .; j_gene: TRBJ2-7
CDR3aa: CASSRGDSPLHF; CDR3nt: TGCGCCAGCAGTCGGGGGGATTCACCCCTCCACTTT; v_gene: TRBV10-2; abundance: .; d_gene: .; j_gene: TRBJ1-6
CDR3aa: CASSLDWANTGELFF; CDR3nt: TGCGCCAGCAGCTTGGATTGGGCGAACACCGGGGAGCTGTTTTTT; v_gene: TRBV5-1; abundance: once; d_gene: .; j_gene: TRBJ2-2
CDR3aa: CASSQETGGPGEQYF; CDR3nt: TGCGCCAGCAGCCAAGAGACGGGAGGGCCGGGCGAGCAGTACTTC; v_gene: TRBV4-3; abundance: .; d_gene: TRBD2; j_gene: TRBJ2-7
CDR3aa: CASTRGQGSYEQYF; CDR3nt: TGTGCCAGCACCCGGGGCCAGGGATCCTACGAGCAGTACTTC; v_gene: TRBV6-5; abundance: few; d_gene: .; j_gene: TRBJ2-7
CDR3aa: CASSVSGMNTEAFF; CDR3nt: TGTGCCAGCAGCGTATCAGGGATGAACACTGAAGCTTTCTTT; v_gene: TRBV9; abundance: .; d_gene: .; j_gene: TRBJ1-1
CDR3aa: CASGQGQATVGELFF; CDR3nt: TGCGCCAGCGGGCAGGGGCAGGCAACGGTGGGGGAGCTGTTTTTT; v_gene: TRBV5-1; abundance: .; d_gene: .; j_gene: TRBJ2-2
CDR3aa: CASSPGGYGANVLTF; CDR3nt: TGTGCCAGCTCACCAGGGGGCTATGGGGCCAACGTCCTGACTTTC; v_gene: TRBV18; abundance: .; d_gene: .; j_gene: TRBJ2-6
CDR3aa: CATSDSRQANQETQYF; CDR3nt: TGTGCCACCAGTGATTCCCGACAGGCTAACCAAGAGACCCAGTACTTC; v_gene: TRBV24-1; abundance: .; d_gene: .; j_gene: TRBJ2-5
CDR3aa: CASSLDRYPQYF; CDR3nt: TGTGCCAGCAGCTTAGATAGATACCCGCAGTACTTC; v_gene: TRBV7-9; abundance: .; d_gene: .; j_gene: TRBJ2-4
CDR3aa: CASSQRTGDTQYF; CDR3nt: TGTGCCAGCAGCCAGCGGACAGGAGATACGCAGTATTTT; v_gene: TRBV16; abundance: .; d_gene: TRBD1; j_gene: TRBJ2-3
CDR3aa: CASSLGAVNTEAFF; CDR3nt: TGTGCCAGCAGCTTAGGGGCGGTGAACACTGAAGCTTTCTTT; v_gene: TRBV11-2; abundance: .; d_gene: .; j_gene: TRBJ1-1